This paragraph covers one T cell receptor (beta chain) sequence. The antigen remains undetermined. This sample was included in a study of cytomegalovirus exposure and HLA in healthy donors. Healthy bone marrow donors formed the donor group. The PCR used 60 Vbeta and 13 Jbeta primers. Profiled with immunoSEQ multiplex PCR; TCRdb holds only in-frame clones, not every one. The sample includes about 140,000 clones, roughly three quarters of them seen just once. CDR3 length: 17 amino acids. The V gene lost 7 bases and the J gene lost 2 bases, with 25 bases spanning the gap. Germline V gene data show CDR1 as SQVTM and CDR2 as ANQGSEA. Study-level results: It was 150 or so TCR beta chains that were listed as cytomegalovirus-associated. Among the CMV-associated chains, a few were confirmed in vitro as specific for CMV antigens. An analysis done earlier found most TCR beta V segments productive about 90% or about 30% of the time.

The J gene is TRBJ2-3, the V gene TRBV29-1, with unresolved D. The clonotype originates from a man between 18 and 35 years old in good health and CMV-seronegative. Sequenced sample: PBMCs. CDR3 nucleotide sequence: TGCAGCGGTTCCAGCCCGTATACAGTCGAGTACACAGATACGCAGTATTTT. It codes for CSGSSPYTVEYTDTQYF.